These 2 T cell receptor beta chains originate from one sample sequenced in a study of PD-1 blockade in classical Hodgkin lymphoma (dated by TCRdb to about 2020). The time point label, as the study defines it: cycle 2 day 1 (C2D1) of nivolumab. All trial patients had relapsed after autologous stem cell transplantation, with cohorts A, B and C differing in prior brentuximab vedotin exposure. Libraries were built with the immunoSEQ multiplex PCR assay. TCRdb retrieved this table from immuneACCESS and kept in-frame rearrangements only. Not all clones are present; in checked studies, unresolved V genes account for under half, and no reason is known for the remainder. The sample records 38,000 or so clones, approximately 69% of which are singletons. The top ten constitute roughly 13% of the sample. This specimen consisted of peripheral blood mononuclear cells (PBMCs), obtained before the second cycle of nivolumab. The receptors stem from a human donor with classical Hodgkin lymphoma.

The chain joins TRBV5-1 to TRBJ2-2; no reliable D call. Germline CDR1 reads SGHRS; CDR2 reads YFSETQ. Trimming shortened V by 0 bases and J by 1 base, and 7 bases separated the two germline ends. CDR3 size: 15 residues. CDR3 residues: CASSLGQMNTGELFF. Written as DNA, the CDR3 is TGCGCCAGCAGCTTGGGGCAGATGAACACCGGGGAGCTGTTTTTT.

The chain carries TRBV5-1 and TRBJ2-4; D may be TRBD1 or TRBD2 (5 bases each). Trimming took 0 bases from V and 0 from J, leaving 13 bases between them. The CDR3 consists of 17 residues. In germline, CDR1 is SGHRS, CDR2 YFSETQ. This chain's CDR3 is CASSLVYRGRAKNIQYF. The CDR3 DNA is TGCGCCAGCAGCTTGGTATATCGGGGCAGAGCCAAAAACATTCAGTACTTC.